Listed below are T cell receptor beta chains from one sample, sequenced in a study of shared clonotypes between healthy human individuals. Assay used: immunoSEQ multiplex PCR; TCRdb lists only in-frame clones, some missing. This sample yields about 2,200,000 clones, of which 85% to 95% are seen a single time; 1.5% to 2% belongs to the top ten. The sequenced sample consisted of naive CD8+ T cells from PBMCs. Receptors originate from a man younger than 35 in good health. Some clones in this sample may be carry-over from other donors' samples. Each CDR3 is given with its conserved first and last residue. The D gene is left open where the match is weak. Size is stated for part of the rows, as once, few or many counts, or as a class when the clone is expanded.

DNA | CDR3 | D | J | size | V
TGTGCCAGTAGTATAGACCTCGAGGGAGGGGCACATGGCTACACCTTC | CASSIDLEGGAHGYTF | . | TRBJ1-2 | . | TRBV19
TGTGCCAGCAGCCCGGGAGGGGGGCGGAACACCGGGGAGCTGTTTTTT | CASSPGGGRNTGELFF | TRBD2 | TRBJ2-2 | . | TRBV5-6
TGTGCCAGCAGCTTAGGGATCGTCTCCTACGAGCAGTACTTC | CASSLGIVSYEQYF | . | TRBJ2-7 | . | TRBV11-2
TGTGCCAGCAGCGAGAACTACGAGCAGTACTTC | CASSENYEQYF | . | TRBJ2-7 | . | TRBV7-9
TGTGCCAGCAGCTTTCCTAGCGGGGGATCCTACGAGCAGTACTTC | CASSFPSGGSYEQYF | TRBD2 | TRBJ2-7 | . | TRBV7-8
TGTGCCAGCACCTCCACATGGGGGAAAGAGACCCAGTACTTC | CASTSTWGKETQYF | . | TRBJ2-5 | once | TRBV27
TGTGCCAGCAGTGTCCGAGAGATTAATCAGCCCCAGCATTTT | CASSVREINQPQHF | . | TRBJ1-5 | . | TRBV2
TGTGCCAGTAGTATGGGTGGTAGCGGGACCTACGAGCAGTACTTC | CASSMGGSGTYEQYF | TRBD2 | TRBJ2-7 | . | TRBV19
TGTGCCAGCAGTTATTTGAAGGCAGAAGAGACCCAGTACTTC | CASSYLKAEETQYF | . | TRBJ2-5 | . | TRBV6-6
TGTGCCACCAGCCCTACAAGCGGCTTCAATCAGCCCCAGCATTTT | CATSPTSGFNQPQHF | . | TRBJ1-5 | . | TRBV15
TGTGCCAGCAGTCTCCGGCCGGACAGGGATTATGCGGGGGAGCTGTTTTTT | CASSLRPDRDYAGELFF | TRBD1 | TRBJ2-2 | . | TRBV27
TGTGCCAGCAGCTTGGATAGAGCGGAGGCCACTTCATTTCACAACATTCAGTACTTC | CASSLDRAEATSFHNIQYF | . | TRBJ2-4 | . | TRBV5-4
TGTGCCAGCAGTCTCTTAGTTGGGGAGCAGTTCTTC | CASSLLVGEQFF | . | TRBJ2-1 | . | TRBV28
TGTGCCAGCAAAACCTTGCCTCAAGAGACCCAGTACTTC | CASKTLPQETQYF | . | TRBJ2-5 | . | TRBV28
TGTGCCAGCAGCCCAGTCGGGGAGGGCCCTCGCAATGAGCAGTTCTTC | CASSPVGEGPRNEQFF | TRBD2 | TRBJ2-1 | . | TRBV5-6
TGTGCCAGCAGCCCCCCGATCAGCACAGATACGCAGTATTTT | CASSPPISTDTQYF | . | TRBJ2-3 | . | TRBV2
TGTGCCAGCAGTTTCAGCTCTGGGGCCAACGTCCTGACTTTC | CASSFSSGANVLTF | . | TRBJ2-6 | . | TRBV28
TGCGCCAGCAGCCAGGGGGCGCGCTCTGAAGCTTTCTTT | CASSQGARSEAFF | . | TRBJ1-1 | . | TRBV4-1
TGTGCCAGCGGAAGACAGGGGGGGGTACCTGAAGCTTTCTTT | CASGRQGGVPEAFF | TRBD1 | TRBJ1-1 | . | TRBV27
TGCGCCAGCAGCCCGGGATTCCGATCGGAGACCCAGTACTTC | CASSPGFRSETQYF | . | TRBJ2-5 | . | TRBV4-3
TGTGCCAGCAGCAATCCGACTGATCTAGCCAAAAACATTCAGTACTTC | CASSNPTDLAKNIQYF | . | TRBJ2-4 | . | TRBV11-2
TGTGCCAGCAGGGCCGGGACAGGGGAGAAGGAAGACAATCAGCCCCAGCATTTT | CASRAGTGEKEDNQPQHF | TRBD1 | TRBJ1-5 | . | TRBV28
TGTGCCAGCAGCCCTCGATCCGGGGACAGGGGCGACAAAAACATTCAGTACTTC | CASSPRSGDRGDKNIQYF | TRBD1 | TRBJ2-4 | . | TRBV7-9
TGTGCCAGCAGCTTAATCAGGACAGGGGACTACGAGCAGTACTTC | CASSLIRTGDYEQYF | TRBD1 | TRBJ2-7 | . | TRBV11-2
TGCGCCAGCAGTCGGACTAGCGGGAATGAGCAGTTCTTC | CASSRTSGNEQFF | TRBD2 | TRBJ2-1 | . | TRBV5-1
TGTGCCAGTAGTATAGGCCAGGAGCACGAGCAGTACTTC | CASSIGQEHEQYF | . | TRBJ2-7 | . | TRBV19
TGTGCCAGCAGTCTCACCATGAACACTGAAGCTTTCTTT | CASSLTMNTEAFF | . | TRBJ1-1 | . | TRBV28
TGTGCCAGCAGCTCGGGGACAGGGGAGGCGAGGGGCTACACCTTC | CASSSGTGEARGYTF | TRBD1 | TRBJ1-2 | . | TRBV11-2
TGTGCCAGCAGCTTAGTGGGCGTGGTGACAGGGCCTGGAAACACCATATATTTT | CASSLVGVVTGPGNTIYF | TRBD1 | TRBJ1-3 | . | TRBV7-9
TGTGCCACCAGCACGAAAAGGAGTTTGAATCAGCCCCAGCATTTT | CATSTKRSLNQPQHF | . | TRBJ1-5 | . | TRBV15
TGTGCCAGCAGCTCCCGGACAGGTGGGGAGCAGTACTTC | CASSSRTGGEQYF | TRBD1 | TRBJ2-7 | . | TRBV9
TGTGCCAGCCTCAGCGGACAGATAGAAGAGACCCAGTACTTC | CASLSGQIEETQYF | . | TRBJ2-5 | . | TRBV2
TGTGCCAGCCCCCAAAAACTAGTGGGAAAAACAGATACGCAGTATTTT | CASPQKLVGKTDTQYF | . | TRBJ2-3 | . | TRBV7-9
TGTGCCAGCAGCCCGGGCCGGGGAGACGAGCAGTACTTC | CASSPGRGDEQYF | . | TRBJ2-7 | . | TRBV11-2
TGTGCCAGCAGCGAAGATAACTCCTACGAGCAGTACTTC | CASSEDNSYEQYF | . | TRBJ2-7 | . | TRBV9
TGTGCCAGCAGCTTGACTTTGTTCCCCCTCTACGAGCAGTACTTC | CASSLTLFPLYEQYF | . | TRBJ2-7 | . | TRBV7-2
TGTGCCAGCAGCCCGTTAGCGGGAGCCTCCTACGAGCAGTACTTC | CASSPLAGASYEQYF | TRBD2 | TRBJ2-7 | . | TRBV5-4
TGTGCCAGCAGCCAGGACCGGTTCAATCAGCCCCAGCATTTT | CASSQDRFNQPQHF | . | TRBJ1-5 | once | TRBV28
TGTGCCAGCAGTGAAGAGGAATCAAGGAGCGGACAAAGGATCTATGGCTACACCTTC | CASSEEESRSGQRIYGYTF | . | TRBJ1-2 | . | TRBV6-1
TGTGCCTGGAGTGTACTGGGCAGGGGTTCCTACGAGCAGTACTTC | CAWSVLGRGSYEQYF | . | TRBJ2-7 | once | TRBV30
TGCGCCAGCCGACCGACAGGGTTCGGCACTGAAGCTTTCTTT | CASRPTGFGTEAFF | TRBD1 | TRBJ1-1 | . | TRBV5-1